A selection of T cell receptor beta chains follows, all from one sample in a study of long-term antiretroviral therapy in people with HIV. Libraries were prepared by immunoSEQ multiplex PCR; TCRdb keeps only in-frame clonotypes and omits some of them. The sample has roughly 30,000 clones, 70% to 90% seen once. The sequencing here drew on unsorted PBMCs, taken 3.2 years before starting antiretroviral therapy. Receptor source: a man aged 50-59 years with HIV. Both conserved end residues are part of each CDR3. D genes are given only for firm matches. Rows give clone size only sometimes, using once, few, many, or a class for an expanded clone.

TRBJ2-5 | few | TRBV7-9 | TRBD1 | TGTGCCAGCAGCAAGGGACAGGGGAACGGAGAGACCCAGTACTTC | CASSKGQGNGETQYF
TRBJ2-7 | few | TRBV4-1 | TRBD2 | TGCGCCAGCAGCTGGGGACTAGCGGGGGGGAAATACGAGCAGTACTTC | CASSWGLAGGKYEQYF
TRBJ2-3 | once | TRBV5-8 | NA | TGTGCCAGCAGCTTACTTACAGATACGCAGTATTTT | CASSLLTDTQYF
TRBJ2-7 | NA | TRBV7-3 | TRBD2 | TGTGCCAGCAGCTTAATGGGGGGACTAACCTACGAGCAGTACTTC | CASSLMGGLTYEQYF
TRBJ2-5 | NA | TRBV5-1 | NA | TGCGCCAGCAGCTTGGCTCTAGCTTTTGAGACCCAGTACTTC | CASSLALAFETQYF
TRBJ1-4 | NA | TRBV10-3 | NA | TGTGCCATCAGTGAGCCGGGGGCGCGGGATGAAAAACTGTTTTTT | CAISEPGARDEKLFF
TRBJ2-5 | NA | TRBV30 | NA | TGTGCCTGGAGTGTAGGTTTCCAAGAGGCCCAGTACTTC | CAWSVGFQEAQYF
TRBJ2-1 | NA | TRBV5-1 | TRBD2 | TGCGCCAGCAGCTTGGCACTAGCGGGGGGGTACAATGAGCAGTTCTTC | CASSLALAGGYNEQFF
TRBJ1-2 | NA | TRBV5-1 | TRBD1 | TGCGCCAGCAGCTTGGGGGCAGGGGGCGAAGTTAGTGGCTACACCTTC | CASSLGAGGEVSGYTF
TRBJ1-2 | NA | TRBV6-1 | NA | TGTGCCAGCAGTGAAGCAACTTATGGCTACACCTTC | CASSEATYGYTF
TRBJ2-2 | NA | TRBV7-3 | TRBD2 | TGTGCCAGCAGCTTAACTCTAGCGGGGGGGCCAAACACCGGGGAGCTGTTTTTT | CASSLTLAGGPNTGELFF
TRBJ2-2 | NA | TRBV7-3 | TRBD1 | TGTGCCAGCAGCTTAATGGGACAGGGTTTGACCGGGGAGCTGTTTTTT | CASSLMGQGLTGELFF
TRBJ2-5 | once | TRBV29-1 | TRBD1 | TGCAGCGGTCTGACAGGGTCGCAAGAGACCCAGTACTTC | CSGLTGSQETQYF
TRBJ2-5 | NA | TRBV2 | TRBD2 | TGTGCCAGCAAGGAGAGGACTAGCGTACAAGAGACCCAGTACTTC | CASKERTSVQETQYF
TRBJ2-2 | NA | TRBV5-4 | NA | TGTGCCAGCAGCTTGCCCCCTACTACGAACACCGGGGAGCTGTTTTTT | CASSLPPTTNTGELFF
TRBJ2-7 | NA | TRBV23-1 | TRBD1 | TGCGCCAGCAGTCAAAAAATCGAGACAGGGGGGGATTGCGAGCAGTACTTC | CASSQKIETGGDCEQYF
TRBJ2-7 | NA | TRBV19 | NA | TGTGCCAGTAGTTCCCCCCCCCAATACGAGCAGTACTTC | CASSSPPQYEQYF
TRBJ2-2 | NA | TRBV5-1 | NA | TGCGCCAGCAGCTTCCTAGGGCTAGGATCCACCGGGGAGCTGTTTTTT | CASSFLGLGSTGELFF
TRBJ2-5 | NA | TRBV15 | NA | TGTGCCACCAGCAGAGATGTAGCTCAAGAGACCCAGTACTTC | CATSRDVAQETQYF
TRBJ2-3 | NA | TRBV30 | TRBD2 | TGTGCCTGGAGTGTACGATTAGCGGGGGCCCTTAGCACAGATACGCAGTATTTT | CAWSVRLAGALSTDTQYF
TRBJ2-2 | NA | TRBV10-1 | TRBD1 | TGCGCCAGCAGTGAAGGGGGCAGGGGGACCGGGGAGCTGTTTTTT | CASSEGGRGTGELFF
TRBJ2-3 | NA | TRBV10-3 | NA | TGTGCCATCAGTGAGCGGCAGACCACAGATACGCAGTATTTT | CAISERQTTDTQYF
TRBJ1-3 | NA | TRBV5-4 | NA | TGTGCCAGCAGCTTGGATTCAGGGACAGGAAACACCATATATTTT | CASSLDSGTGNTIYF
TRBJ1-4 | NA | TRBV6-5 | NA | TGTGCCAGCAGCTCAAGACGGAAGGGTGAAAAACTGTTTTTT | CASSSRRKGEKLFF
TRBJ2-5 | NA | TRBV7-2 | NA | TGTGCCAGCAGCCCCGTGTGGGTAATAGAGACCCAGTACTTC | CASSPVWVIETQYF
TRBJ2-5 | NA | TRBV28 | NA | TGTGCCAGCAGTTCCCCTCGGGGGCTGGGTGCTCGATACCAAGAGACCCAGTACTTC | CASSSPRGLGARYQETQYF
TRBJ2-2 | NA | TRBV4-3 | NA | TGCGCCAGCAGCCAAGAACCCCCTCCTACCGGGGAGCTGTTTTTT | CASSQEPPPTGELFF
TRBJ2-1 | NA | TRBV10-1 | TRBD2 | TGCGCCAGCAGTCAACCGGGACTAGGGGGCTACAATGAGCAGTTCTTC | CASSQPGLGGYNEQFF
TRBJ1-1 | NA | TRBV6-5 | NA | TGTGCCACAGCCAGAAACACTGAAGCTTTCTTT | CATARNTEAFF
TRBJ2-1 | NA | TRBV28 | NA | TGTCTGTGGAACTCCTACAATGAGCAGTTCTTC | CLWNSYNEQFF
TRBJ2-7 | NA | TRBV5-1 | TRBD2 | TGCGCCAGCAGCCTATCCGGGACTAGCGGGAGGCAGGTCGAGCAGTACTTC | CASSLSGTSGRQVEQYF
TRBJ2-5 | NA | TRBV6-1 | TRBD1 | TGTGCCAGCGGACAGGGGGCCGACCAGACCCAGTACTTC | CASGQGADQTQYF
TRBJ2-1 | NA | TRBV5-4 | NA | TGTGCCAGCAGCCGCTTGTCGGTCTCCTACAATGAGCAGTTCTTC | CASSRLSVSYNEQFF
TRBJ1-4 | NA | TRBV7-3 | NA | TGTGCCAGCAGCCAACCAGGGGTAGTCGAAAAACTGTTTTTT | CASSQPGVVEKLFF
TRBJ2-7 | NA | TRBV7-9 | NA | TGTGCCAGCAGCTTTTACGGTGAGCAGTACTTC | CASSFYGEQYF
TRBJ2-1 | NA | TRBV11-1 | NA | TGTGCCAGCAGCGAGGGCCCCTACAATGAGCAGTTCTTC | CASSEGPYNEQFF
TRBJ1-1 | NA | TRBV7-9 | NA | TGTGCCAGCAGCTTATATACGGGCACTGAAGCTTTCTTT | CASSLYTGTEAFF
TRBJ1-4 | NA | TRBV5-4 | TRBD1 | TGTGCCAGCAGCTTATACGGGACAGGGACTGAAAAACTGTTTTTT | CASSLYGTGTEKLFF
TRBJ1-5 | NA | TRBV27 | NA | TGTGCCAGCAGTCCGACCCACTTTGGGGGCACTCAGCCCCAGCATTTT | CASSPTHFGGTQPQHF
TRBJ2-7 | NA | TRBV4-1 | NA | TGCGCCAGCAGCCAACGGAGCGGGCAGATATCCTACGAGCAGTACTTC | CASSQRSGQISYEQYF
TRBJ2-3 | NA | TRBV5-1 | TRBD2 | TGCGCCAGCAGCTTGGCGGGAGGGCGTGGAGATACGCAGTATTTT | CASSLAGGRGDTQYF
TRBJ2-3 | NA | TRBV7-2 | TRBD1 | TGTGCCAGCAGGACTGGGACAGGCACAGATACGCAGTATTTT | CASRTGTGTDTQYF
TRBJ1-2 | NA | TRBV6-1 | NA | TGTGCCAGCAGTGGCAGGGGTAACTATGGCTACACCTTC | CASSGRGNYGYTF
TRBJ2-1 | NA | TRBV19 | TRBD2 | TGTGCCAGTAGAAACAGACTAGCAGGGAGCTCCTACAATGAGCAGTTCTTC | CASRNRLAGSSYNEQFF
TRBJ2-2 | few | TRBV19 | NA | TGTGCCAGTAGTATAGTCGGACGGGGGACAGTAAAAACCGGGGAGCTGTTTTTT | CASSIVGRGTVKTGELFF
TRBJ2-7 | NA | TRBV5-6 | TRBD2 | TGTGCCAGCAGCTCCCTGACGTCAGCGGGGGATACGGACGAGCAGTACTTC | CASSSLTSAGDTDEQYF
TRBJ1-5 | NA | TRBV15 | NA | TGTGCCACCAGCAGAGGCAGGGTCAATCAGCCCCAGCATTTT | CATSRGRVNQPQHF
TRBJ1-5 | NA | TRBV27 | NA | TGTGCCAGCAGCCCTGGATCAAATCAGCCCCAGCATTTT | CASSPGSNQPQHF